A single sample gave rise to the 9 T cell receptor beta chains below, sequenced in a study of technical replicates of blood from several donors. Produced via immunoSEQ multiplex PCR; TCRdb's table is partial and in-frame only. The sample yields around 84,000 clones, 97% seen once. The sequenced sample was T cells isolated from PBMCs. The receptors shown here come from a human donor in good health.

This rearrangement joins TRBV9 to TRBJ2-5; TRBD1 agrees at 8 bases. The CDR3 is 14 residues long. Germline V gene lookup returns CDR1 SGDLS and CDR2 YYNGEE. V lost 3 bases, J lost 3 bases, and 4 bases stayed unmatched. The CDR3 here is CASSAGQGEETQYF. CDR3 in DNA: TGTGCCAGCAGCGCCGGACAGGGTGAAGAGACCCAGTACTTC. The whole variable domain, remainder taken from reference TRBV9 and TRBJ2-5, is DSGVTQTPKHLITATGQRVTLRCSPRSGDLSVYWYQQSLDQGLQFLIQYYNGEERAKGNILERFSAQQFPDLHSELNLSSLELGDSALYFCASSAGQGEETQYFGPGTRLLVL.

Written as DNA, the CDR3 is TGTGCCAGCCGCCTACAGGGGCAGGTCGCCCATGGCTACACCTTC. Translating gives CASRLQGQVAHGYTF. The V call is TRBV7-9, the J call TRBJ1-2, with 7 positions matching TRBD1. The CDR3 loop spans 15 amino acids. V shed 8 bases, J shed 6 bases, and the junction held 15 bases outside the gene matches. In germline, CDR1 is SEHNR, CDR2 FQNEAQ (reference sequence).

The genes are TRBV4-1 and TRBJ1-2, with D hard to call. V shed 3 bases and J shed 5 bases, with 22 bases lying between them. CDR3 size: 17 residues. Germline V CDR1 and CDR2: MGHRA, YSYEKL. The CDR3 spells CASSQEPRLVRYYGYTF. The CDR3 DNA follows: TGCGCCAGCAGCCAGGAGCCCCGCTTGGTACGGTATTATGGCTACACCTTC.

V and J are TRBV9 and TRBJ1-2; 7 bases align to TRBD1. Germline CDR1 SGDLS, CDR2 YYNGEE. The junction had 5 bases not matched to a gene; V was cut back by 2 bases and J by 4 bases. The CDR3 runs 14 residues. In DNA, the CDR3 is TGTGCCAGCAGCGTCGGAGGGGGCAGCTATGGCTACACCTTC. It codes for CASSVGGGSYGYTF.

The chain is built from TRBV7-8 and TRBJ1-6; D is unresolved. Germline values: CDR1 SGHVS, CDR2 FQNEAQ. V was clipped by 5 bases and J by 9 bases, with 14 bases between them. The CDR3 sequence is 14 residues long. Here the CDR3 DNA reads TGTGCCAGCAGCCCAGACGCGGTACGTTCACCCCTCCACTTT. Translation: CASSPDAVRSPLHF.

The V and J genes are TRBV10-2 and TRBJ2-6; no clear D. The V and J ends lost 8 bases and 0 bases respectively, with 11 bases between them. Germline values: CDR1 WSHSY, CDR2 SAAADI. The CDR3 sequence is 15 residues long. For the CDR3, the DNA is TGCGCCAGCCTAAAAGCGTACTCTGGGGCCAACGTCCTGACTTTC. Its protein is CASLKAYSGANVLTF.

V and J are TRBV5-1 and TRBJ2-5; a possible D gene is TRBD1 (6 bases). Trimming pared 2 bases from V and 3 bases from J, leaving 8 bases between. This CDR3 is 13 amino acids long. Per the germline V gene, CDR1 is SGHRS and CDR2 is YFSETQ. The CDR3 bases are TGCGCCAGCAGCTTCGCAGGGGAAGAGACCCAGTACTTC. This encodes CASSFAGEETQYF.

The rearrangement uses TRBV6-6 and TRBJ2-7, with a possible D match to TRBD1 (5 bases). The CDR3 totals 14 residues. V was cut by 2 bases and J by 2 bases, with 10 bases left in between. Germline lookup yields CDR1 MNHNY and CDR2 SVGAGI (reference sequence). The CDR3 protein is CASSYGAGPYEQYF. The CDR3 region has the DNA TGTGCCAGCAGTTACGGGGCAGGCCCCTACGAGCAGTACTTC.

The rearrangement links TRBV5-1 to TRBJ2-3, with D possibly TRBD2 on 6 matching bases. The CDR3 is made up of 14 amino acids. Trimming removed 3 bases from V and 6 bases from J, with 14 bases in between. In germline, CDR1 is SGHRS, CDR2 YFSETQ. CDR3 protein: CASSWGVVIDTQYF. DNA of the CDR3: TGCGCCAGCAGCTGGGGGGTGGTAATCGATACGCAGTATTTT.